The source of this T cell receptor (beta chain) is a study of sequential checkpoint blockade in melanoma. This sample's treatment: randomized to nivolumab then ipilimumab (arm A) or the reverse (arm B). Germline CDR1 reads SGHNT; CDR2 reads YENEEA. V lost 2 bases and J lost 3; bases outside the gene matches: 4. The CDR3 covers 15 residues. Study results and caveats: Clinical benefit was about 30 times likelier when tumor T-cell fraction and clonality increased. T-cell fraction and clonality followed PD-L1 and CD8+ counts, not mutational load.

Profiling relied on immunoSEQ multiplex PCR, and the TCRdb table lists in-frame clones only, not all of them. The sample contains 6,000 to 9,500 clones, roughly 30% of which appear only once. On this clone itself: Antigen unknown.

This clonotype was obtained from a human donor with melanoma. Sequencing was performed on tumor tissue (inferred from file names), taken from a patient given nivolumab and ipilimumab in sequence. The V gene is TRBV11-3, the J gene TRBJ1-5, with TRBD1 matching over 7 bases. CDR3 loop: CASSLWTGFNQPQHF. The CDR3 DNA reads as TGTGCCAGCAGCTTATGGACAGGCTTCAATCAGCCCCAGCATTTT.